The 20 T cell receptor beta chains reported below all come from one sample, sequenced in a study of blood T cell repertoires in COVID-19. Method: immunoSEQ multiplex PCR; TCRdb's copy keeps in-frame clones and lacks some. This sample has more than 300,000 clones, with about 90% found just once. The sample was peripheral blood. The receptors come from a woman aged 25 to 45 with COVID-19, enrolled during active disease.

This chain joins TRBV27 and TRBJ2-7, with TRBD1 matching over 10 bases. The CDR3 spans 16 residues. Germline CDR1 reads MNHEY; CDR2 reads SMNVEV (reference sequence). The trim removed 5 bases at V and 2 bases at J, leaving 9 bases unmatched. DNA of the CDR3: TGTGCCAGCAGTCTAATGACAGGGGGCGCCCCCTACGAGCAGTACTTC. Residues: CASSLMTGGAPYEQYF.

The DNA of the CDR3 is TGTGCCAGCAGCTTAGGACTAGCGGGAGGGCCTGATACGCAGTATTTT. It encodes CASSLGLAGGPDTQYF. The chain is built from TRBV7-3 and TRBJ2-3; 15 bases fit TRBD2. CDR1 and CDR2 (germline): SGHTA, FQGTGA. V lost 2 bases and J lost 6; bases outside the gene matches: 3. The CDR3 is made up of 16 amino acids. The full variable domain, rest sourced from reference TRBV7-3 and TRBJ2-3, is GAGVSQTPSNKVTEKGKYVELRCDPISGHTALYWYRQSLGQGPEFLIYFQGTGAADDSGLPNDRFFAVRPEGSVSTLKIQRTERGDSAVYLCASSLGLAGGPDTQYFGPGTRLTVL.

This chain connects TRBV6-5 to TRBJ1-1; TRBD1 agrees at 8 bases. V lost 7 bases and J lost 10; bases outside the gene matches: 11. The CDR3 is made up of 13 amino acids. Germline CDR1 MNHEY, CDR2 SVGAGI. The CDR3 nucleotides are TGTGCCAGCACTCCGACAGGGGCGAGAGCAGCTTTCTTT. It translates to CASTPTGARAAFF.

J is TRBJ1-5 and V is TRBV6-2 or TRBV6-3, with 7 bases aligning to TRBD1. J lost 0 bases, V lost 4 bases, and 3 bases had no gene match. This CDR3 has 15 amino acids. In germline, CDR1 is MNHEY, CDR2 SVGEGT. Here the CDR3 reads CASSFSGGSNQPQHF. CDR3 DNA sequence: TGTGCCAGCAGTTTTTCAGGGGGTAGCAATCAGCCCCAGCATTTT.

The chain joins TRBV24-1 to TRBJ1-2, with 8 bases lining up with TRBD1. J gave up 0 bases and V 5 bases, and 7 bases lay outside the gene matches. The CDR3 loop spans 16 amino acids. Germline V CDR1 and CDR2: KGHDR, SFDVKD. CDR3 sequence (DNA): TGTGCCACCAGTGGCCTTGACAGGGGACCTAACTATGGCTACACCTTC. This encodes CATSGLDRGPNYGYTF.

The rearrangement uses TRBV28 and TRBJ1-2; 7 positions match TRBD1. Trimming cost V 6 bases and J 6 bases; bases outside gene matches: 7. Germline assignment: CDR1 MDHEN and CDR2 SYDVKM. The CDR3 extends over 13 amino acids. In DNA form, the CDR3 reads TGTGCCAGCAGCCCGGGACAGATCCATGGCTACACCTTC. It yields the protein CASSPGQIHGYTF.

The V call is TRBV19, the J call TRBJ2-5; the D is unclear. The CDR3 contains 13 residues. V lost 5 bases and J 1 base, leaving 8 bases between the germline ends. CDR1 and CDR2 (germline): LNHDA, SQIVND (reference sequence). The CDR3: CASSLLPQETQYF. DNA of the CDR3: TGTGCCAGTAGTCTACTCCCCCAAGAGACCCAGTACTTC.

This chain joins TRBV2 and TRBJ2-2; 10 positions match TRBD1. This CDR3 spans 16 amino acids. V lost 5 bases and J lost 3; bases outside the gene matches: 6. Germline CDR1 SNHLY, CDR2 FYNNEI. CDR3 amino acids: CASSRTGTGDTGELFF. The CDR3 DNA follows: TGTGCCAGCAGTAGGACAGGGACAGGGGACACCGGGGAGCTGTTTTTT.

The chain carries TRBV27 and TRBJ2-1; D not resolved. Germline V CDR1 and CDR2: MNHEY, SMNVEV (reference sequence). V lost 5 bases and J 0 bases, leaving 8 bases between the germline ends. CDR3 length equals 14 residues. The CDR3 bases are TGTGCCAGCAGTCCCTCTCGCTCCTACAATGAGCAGTTCTTC. Residues: CASSPSRSYNEQFF.

This clone was counted between two and nine times. The chain couples TRBV10-2 to TRBJ1-5; D gene uncertain. Germline assignment: CDR1 WSHSY and CDR2 SAAADI. This CDR3 is 13 amino acids long. Trimming removed 8 bases at V and 2 bases at J, with 10 bases between. The CDR3 DNA reads as TGCGCCAGCCTCTCCGGTCGCAATCAGCCCCAGCATTTT. Translation: CASLSGRNQPQHF.

J is TRBJ1-5 and V is TRBV6-5, with a tentative D call TRBD1 (5 bases). The germline V and J ends were trimmed by 4 bases and 7 bases, with 14 bases remaining between them. CDR3 length: 14 residues. Per the germline V gene, CDR1 is MNHEY and CDR2 is SVGAGI. The CDR3 bases are TGTGCCAGCAGTTCCCATGCGGGGGGACAGCCCCAGCATTTT. It is translated as CASSSHAGGQPQHF.

The CDR3 region is CAISESRGRVMNTEAFF. The DNA of the CDR3 is TGTGCCATCAGTGAGTCCAGGGGGCGGGTTATGAACACTGAAGCTTTCTTT. The chain couples TRBV10-3 to TRBJ1-1; 8 bases are shared with TRBD1. The CDR3 loop spans 17 amino acids. Losses at the gene ends were 0 bases for V and 0 bases for J; bases not matched to a gene: 6. Germline-derived CDR1 and CDR2 are ENHRY and SYGVKD.

V gene TRBV5-1 combines with J gene TRBJ1-4, with D hard to call. The length of the CDR3 is 14 residues. Germline assignment: CDR1 SGHRS and CDR2 YFSETQ. Trimming shortened V by 0 bases and J by 14 bases, and 17 bases separated the two germline ends. CDR3 amino acids: CASSLEYRVKTLFF. For the CDR3, the DNA is TGCGCCAGCAGCTTGGAGTATCGGGTGAAAACCCTGTTTTTT.

The chain uses TRBV7-3 and TRBJ1-1; D gene uncertain. Trimming left V 6 bases short and J 1 base short, with 12 bases between. The CDR3 is made up of 14 amino acids. Germline V gives CDR1 SGHTA, CDR2 FQGTGA. CDR3 sequence reads: CASSRLGSNTEAFF. The CDR3 nucleotides are TGTGCCAGCAGTCGACTAGGGTCGAACACTGAAGCTTTCTTT.

V gene TRBV6-2 or TRBV6-3 combines with J gene TRBJ2-2, with 8 positions matching TRBD2. After removal of 5 bases from V and 7 bases from J, the junction contained 12 bases not matched to a gene. From germline, CDR1 is MNHEY and CDR2 SVGEGT. The CDR3 spans 16 residues. The CDR3 sequence: CASSPPSSTSVGELFF. CDR3 sequence (DNA): TGTGCCAGCAGTCCGCCCTCCTCGACTAGCGTCGGGGAGCTGTTTTTT.

This clone appeared a few times. V is TRBV5-1 and J is TRBJ2-2; the D gene is possibly TRBD2 (5 bases). Germline loops: CDR1 SGHRS, CDR2 YFSETQ. The CDR3 extends over 16 amino acids. V was cut by 5 bases and J by 6 bases, with 20 bases left in between. CDR3 DNA sequence: TGCGCCAGCAGAAAGGAATTGTGGGGAGACGCCGGGGAGCTGTTTTTT. Amino acids: CASRKELWGDAGELFF.

This clone has a handful of counts. The genes are TRBV28 and TRBJ1-5; 9 bases fit TRBD1. V dropped 3 bases and J dropped 6; count of bases not matched to a gene: 6. CDR3 length: 15 amino acids. In germline, CDR1 is MDHEN, CDR2 SYDVKM. The CDR3: CASSFRDRVSQPQHF. The CDR3 bases are TGTGCCAGCAGTTTTCGGGACAGGGTGAGTCAGCCCCAGCATTTT.

The chain joins TRBV6-5 to TRBJ2-7, with 10 nucleotides matching TRBD1. Trimming at V came to 5 bases and at J to 4 bases, leaving 5 bases not matched to a gene. CDR3 length equals 14 residues. The V gene's germline CDR1 is MNHEY and CDR2 SVGAGI. CDR3 DNA sequence: TGTGCCAGCAGTAAGGACAGGGGGGAATACGAGCAGTACTTC. Encoded protein: CASSKDRGEYEQYF.

The rearrangement links TRBV27 to TRBJ2-1; 9 bases match TRBD1. Germline CDR1 and CDR2: MNHEY and SMNVEV (reference sequence). With V trimmed by 5 bases and J by 7 bases, 12 bases remained unmatched. This CDR3 is built from 16 residues. CDR3 region: CASSSPGTGSSNEQFF. The DNA for the CDR3 is TGTGCCAGCAGTAGTCCCGGGACAGGGAGTTCGAATGAGCAGTTCTTC.

This chain connects TRBV9 to TRBJ2-1, with TRBD2 identical over 8 bases. The V and J ends lost 1 base and 0 bases, in that order; junction bases with no gene match: 6. This CDR3 is built from 17 residues. The germline gives CDR1 SGDLS, CDR2 YYNGEE. Here the CDR3 reads CASSVFAGGSSYNEQFF. In DNA, the CDR3 is TGTGCCAGCAGCGTATTTGCGGGAGGAAGCTCCTACAATGAGCAGTTCTTC.